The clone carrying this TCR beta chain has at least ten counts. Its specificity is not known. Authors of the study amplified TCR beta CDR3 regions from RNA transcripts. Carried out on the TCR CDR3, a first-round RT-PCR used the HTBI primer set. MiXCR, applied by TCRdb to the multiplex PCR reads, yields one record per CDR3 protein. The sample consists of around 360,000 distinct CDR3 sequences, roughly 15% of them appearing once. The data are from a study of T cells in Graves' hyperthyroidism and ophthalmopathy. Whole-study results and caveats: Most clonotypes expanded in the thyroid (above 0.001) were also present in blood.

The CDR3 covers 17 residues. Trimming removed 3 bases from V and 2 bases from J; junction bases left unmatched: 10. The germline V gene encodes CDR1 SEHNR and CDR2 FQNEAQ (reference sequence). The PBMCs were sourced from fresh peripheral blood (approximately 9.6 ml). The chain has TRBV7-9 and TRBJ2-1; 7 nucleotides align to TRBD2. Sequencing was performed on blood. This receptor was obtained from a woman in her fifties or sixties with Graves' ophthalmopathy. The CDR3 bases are TGTGCCAGCAGCTTTACCCCAGGCGGGAGAACCTACAATGAGCAGTTCTTC. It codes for CASSFTPGGRTYNEQFF.